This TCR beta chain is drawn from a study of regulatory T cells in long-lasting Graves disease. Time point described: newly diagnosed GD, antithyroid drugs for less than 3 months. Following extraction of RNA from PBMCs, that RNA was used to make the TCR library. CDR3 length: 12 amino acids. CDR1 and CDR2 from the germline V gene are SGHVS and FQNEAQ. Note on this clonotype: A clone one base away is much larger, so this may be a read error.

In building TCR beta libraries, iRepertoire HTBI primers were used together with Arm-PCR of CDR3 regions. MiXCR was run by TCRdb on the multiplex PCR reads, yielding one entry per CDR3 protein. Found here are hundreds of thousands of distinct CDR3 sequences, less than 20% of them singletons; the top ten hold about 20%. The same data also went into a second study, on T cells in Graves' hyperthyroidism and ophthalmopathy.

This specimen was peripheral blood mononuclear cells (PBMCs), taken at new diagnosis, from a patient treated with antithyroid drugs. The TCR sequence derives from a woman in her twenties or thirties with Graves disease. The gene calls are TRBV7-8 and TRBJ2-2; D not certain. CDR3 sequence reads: CASSLVAVEPFF. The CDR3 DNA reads TGTGCCAGCAGCTTAGTTGCGGTCGAGCCGTTTTTT. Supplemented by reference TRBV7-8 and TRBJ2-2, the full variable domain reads GAGVSQSPRYKVAKRGQDVALRCDPISGHVSLFWYQQALGQGPEFLTYFQNEAQLDKSGLPSDRFFAERPEGSVSTLKIQRTQQEDSAVYLCASSLVAVEPFFGEGSRLTVL.